This TCR beta chain was identified in a study of blood T cell repertoires in COVID-19 (TCRdb year 2020). For the study in its entirety: The collaborator samples originated in the United States, Italy and Spain and spanned the acute and convalescent phases of COVID-19. The material from the prospective study consisted of cDNA or gDNA derived from T cells, B-cell-depleted T cells, or PBMCs. The dataset comprised deeply sampled blood TCRbeta repertoires from subjects exposed to, actively infected with, or recovered from COVID-19. A freely available public database, intended as a resource for researchers studying the immune response to SARS-CoV-2, is where the repertoires were released. The samples were drawn from two sources: the first 160 participants of the ongoing ImmuneRACE study, and over 950 subjects contributed by 6 global collaborators. Sample metadata almost always included a de-identified subject ID, COVID-19 status, age in years and sex. Where available, HLA class I and class II types were obtained from metadata supplied by the sample provider rather than from assay-based typing. Results and caveats for the whole study, not just this receptor: Clinical and demographic metadata were provided uncurated, with the amount varying by source and participant.

The immunoSEQ Assay, a bias-controlled multiplex PCR, was used to amplify TCRbeta CDR3 regions from genomic DNA. The original pipeline was this. The number of nucleated cells in each sample was estimated from the amplification of reference gene primers within the assay. Sequence reads were collapsed and filtered to measure the absolute abundance of every unique TCRbeta CDR3 rearrangement. For each sample, productive Simpson clonality was calculated as the square root of Simpson's diversity index across productive rearrangements. Drawn from immuneACCESS, this table holds only the in-frame rearrangements with V and J called that TCRdb kept. Clones are partly lost; checked studies trace under half to an unresolved V gene and leave the rest unexplained. V, J and clone size reflect that table, while D and trimming were determined from the DNA. The sample contains over 150,000 clones, around 90% of them found a single time. The ten top clones hold around 4.8% of the sample.

Trimming takes 5 bases off V and 8 bases off J; junction bases not matched to a gene: 8. For CDR1 and CDR2, the germline V gene (reference sequence) lists MNHEY and SMNVEV. Measured from the cysteine to the phenylalanine, the CDR3 is 15 residues long. The entry retains the CDR3 DNA only, 45 bases that are in frame from base 1. This clone came up once. Its antigen specificity is not known. No quality values exist for individual bases; no much larger clone is one base distant. At one collaborating source in Seattle, patients were enrolled during active infection and were followed longitudinally through the course of disease. The collaborating institutions used their own protocols to collect whole blood in K2EDTA tubes. Collaborator samples were shipped for TCRbeta analysis as frozen whole blood, isolated PBMCs, or DNA extracted from either sample type.

The sequence derives from a man aged 18 to 29 with COVID-19, enrolled during active disease. The chain joins TRBV27 to TRBJ1-6, with 8 middle bases fitting TRBD1. Sequenced input: peripheral blood. The DNA is TGTGCCAGCAGTGCCTCCGGGACAGGTGATTCACCCCTCCACTTT. Translated, it reads CASSASGTGDSPLHF.